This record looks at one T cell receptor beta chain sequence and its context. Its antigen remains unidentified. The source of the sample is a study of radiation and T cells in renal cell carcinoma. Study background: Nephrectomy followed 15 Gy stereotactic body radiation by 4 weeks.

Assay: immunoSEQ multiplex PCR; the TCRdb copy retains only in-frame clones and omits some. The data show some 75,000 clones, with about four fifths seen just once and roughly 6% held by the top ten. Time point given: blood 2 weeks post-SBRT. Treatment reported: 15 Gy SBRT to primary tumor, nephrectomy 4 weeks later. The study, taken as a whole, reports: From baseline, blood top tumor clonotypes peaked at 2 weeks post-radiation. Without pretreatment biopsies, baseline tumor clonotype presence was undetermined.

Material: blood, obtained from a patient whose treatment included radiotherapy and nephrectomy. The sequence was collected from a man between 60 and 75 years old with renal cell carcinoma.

Here the CDR3 DNA reads TGTGCCAGCAGCGTAGATGACCCGGAAGGCTCCTACCAAGAGACCCAGTACTTC. Encoded protein: CASSVDDPEGSYQETQYF. V gene TRBV9 combines with J gene TRBJ2-5; D call uncertain. Between the trimmed V and J ends, which lost 0 bases and 0 bases, there was a span of 18 bases. The CDR3 has 18 amino acids. Germline assignment: CDR1 SGDLS and CDR2 YYNGEE. Based on the CDR3 plus reference TRBV9 and TRBJ2-5, the full variable domain is DSGVTQTPKHLITATGQRVTLRCSPRSGDLSVYWYQQSLDQGLQFLIQYYNGEERAKGNILERFSAQQFPDLHSELNLSSLELGDSALYFCASSVDDPEGSYQETQYFGPGTRLLVL.